This passage covers 24 T cell receptor beta chains from one sample sequenced in a study of OX40 agonist ivuxolimab in advanced cancers. The assay was immunoSEQ multiplex PCR, and TCRdb's table has in-frame clones only and misses some. The sample records roughly 73,000 clones, around 88% being singletons. Sequenced material: CD4+ or CD8+ T cells sorted from blood, taken in a trial of the OX40 agonist ivuxolimab. The receptors shown here come from an adult with an advanced solid tumor such as melanoma, head and neck, liver or kidney cancer.

V is TRBV15 and J is TRBJ2-7; a possible D gene is TRBD1 (5 bases). CDR1 LNHNV and CDR2 YYDKDF come from the germline V gene (reference sequence). Trimming took off 6 bases at V and 4 bases at J, with 10 bases between the two ends. The CDR3 consists of 12 residues. The CDR3 region has the DNA TGTGCCACCAGTCAGGGTGGGTACGAGCAGTACTTC. Amino acid sequence: CATSQGGYEQYF.

This sequence joins TRBV19 and TRBJ1-1; possibly TRBD1 for D (5 bases). There are 13 residues in the CDR3. V was clipped by 5 bases and J by 6 bases, with 13 bases between them. CDR1 is LNHDA, CDR2 SQIVND, per germline (reference sequence). The CDR3 DNA follows: TGTGCCAGTAGTCTTCAGGGAACCCCTGAAGCTTTCTTT. It codes for CASSLQGTPEAFF.

The chain recombines TRBV7-3 with TRBJ2-1; 8 bases are shared with TRBD2. The V gene's germline CDR1 is SGHTA and CDR2 FQGTGA. Unmatched junction bases numbered 6, after V lost 6 bases and J lost 2 bases. This CDR3 spans 15 amino acids. The CDR3 loop is CASRPPGLAYNEQFF. The CDR3 DNA sequence: TGTGCCAGCAGGCCCCCGGGACTAGCCTACAATGAGCAGTTCTTC.

V is TRBV9 and J is TRBJ2-2; D uncertain. Trimming shortened V by 4 bases and J by 2 bases, and 12 bases separated the two germline ends. Germline V gene lookup returns CDR1 SGDLS and CDR2 YYNGEE. The CDR3 has 15 amino acids. CDR3: CASSLTGPNTGELFF. The CDR3 DNA reads as TGTGCCAGCAGCCTGACGGGCCCCAACACCGGGGAGCTGTTTTTT.

The chain links TRBV29-1 to TRBJ1-4; no firm D call. Germline CDR1 SQVTM, CDR2 ANQGSEA. V lost 3 bases and J 4 bases, leaving 9 bases between the germline ends. The CDR3 totals 13 residues. Written as DNA, the CDR3 is TGCAGCGTTGATGGAGGTGGTAATGAAAAACTGTTTTTT. Its protein product is CSVDGGGNEKLFF. Based on the CDR3 plus reference TRBV29-1 and TRBJ1-4, the full variable domain is SAVISQKPSRDICQRGTSLTIQCQVDSQVTMMFWYRQQPGQSLTLIATANQGSEATYESGFVIDKFPISRPNLTFSTLTVSNMSPEDSSIYLCSVDGGGNEKLFFGSGTQLSVL.

This chain uses TRBV28 with TRBJ1-1; no reliable D call. The V gene lost 4 bases and the J gene lost 3 bases, with 9 bases spanning the gap. The germline gives CDR1 MDHEN, CDR2 SYDVKM. The CDR3 runs to 13 residues. CDR3 nucleotides: TGTGCCAGCAGTTCCGCGGGGTACACTGAAGCTTTCTTT. Its protein product is CASSSAGYTEAFF.

The J gene is TRBJ2-5, the V gene TRBV4-1, with 10 bases identical to TRBD2. The V gene end was trimmed by 1 base and the J gene end by 1 base; junction bases not matched to a gene: 6. The CDR3 runs 17 residues. The germline V gene has CDR1 MGHRA and CDR2 YSYEKL. CDR3 amino acids: CASSQGTGLAVQETQYF. The CDR3, as DNA: TGCGCCAGCAGCCAAGGGACCGGACTAGCGGTCCAAGAGACCCAGTACTTC.

The chain has TRBV18 and TRBJ1-2; 12 bases map to TRBD1. There are 14 residues in the CDR3. Germline assignment: CDR1 KGHSH and CDR2 LQKENI. Losses at the gene ends were 5 bases for V and 6 bases for J; bases not matched to a gene: 4. The CDR3 DNA is TGTGCCAGCTCAACGGGACAGGGGGCCGATGGCTACACCTTC. This sequence encodes CASSTGQGADGYTF.

This clone was seen a single time. The chain carries TRBV4-1 and TRBJ1-5; D gene ambiguous. Trimming took off 4 bases at V and 11 bases at J, with 15 bases between the two ends. The germline CDR1 and CDR2 sequences are MGHRA and YSYEKL. The CDR3 runs 13 residues. The CDR3: CASSRMIEETQHF. CDR3 DNA sequence: TGCGCCAGCAGCCGGATGATCGAAGAGACCCAGCATTTT.

V and J are TRBV10-3 and TRBJ1-2; maybe TRBD1 (5 bases). This CDR3 is built from 13 residues. Germline lookup yields CDR1 ENHRY and CDR2 SYGVKD. Trimming cost V 6 bases and J 3 bases, with 11 bases left between them. Here the CDR3 DNA reads TGTGCCATCAGCCCCGGGACGGACTATGGCTACACCTTC. This translates into CAISPGTDYGYTF.

This chain links TRBV21-1 with TRBJ2-7; TRBD2 is the table's D call, not checked against the DNA. TRBV21-1 is an annotated pseudogene. The CDR3 is made up of 15 amino acids. The CDR3 loop is CASSNRSGETDEQYF. The CDR3 DNA is TGTGCCAGCAGCAATAGGAGCGGGGAGACCGACGAGCAGTACTTC.

The rearrangement links TRBV2 to TRBJ2-7, with TRBD2 matching 7 bases. The CDR3 covers 15 residues. The V gene's germline CDR1 is SNHLY and CDR2 FYNNEI. After removal of 2 bases from V and 3 bases from J, the junction contained 7 bases not matched to a gene. Written as DNA, the CDR3 is TGTGCCAGCAGTGAAATGGGGGTAGCGGGCTACGAGCAGTACTTC. Translation gives CASSEMGVAGYEQYF.

V usage is TRBV7-9 and J usage is TRBJ1-5, with 10 bases that match TRBD1. Germline assignment: CDR1 SEHNR and CDR2 FQNEAQ (reference sequence). After removal of 1 base from V and 3 bases from J, the junction contained 6 bases not matched to a gene. The CDR3 runs to 17 residues. The CDR3 sequence: CASSLGGTGALNQPQHF. The CDR3 DNA is TGTGCCAGCAGCTTAGGGGGGACAGGGGCCCTCAATCAGCCCCAGCATTTT.

In nucleotides, the CDR3 is TGTGCCATCAGTGAGAAGATAGCGGGGGGAAGCACAGATACGCAGTATTTT. Translation: CAISEKIAGGSTDTQYF. The J gene is TRBJ2-3, the V gene TRBV10-3; TRBD2 matches 10 bases. The V and J ends lost 2 bases and 0 bases, in that order; junction bases with no gene match: 5. CDR3 length: 17 residues. Germline-derived CDR1 and CDR2 are ENHRY and SYGVKD.

The chain combines TRBV6-5 with TRBJ2-5; the D gene could be TRBD1 or TRBD2 (5 bases each). Germline V gives CDR1 MNHEY, CDR2 SVGAGI. Trimming stripped 5 bases from V and 5 bases from J, with 15 bases between. The CDR3 is made up of 14 amino acids. The CDR3 nucleotides read TGTGCCAGCAGTGCCGGGACCCCAAGGGAGACCCAGTACTTC. Encoded protein: CASSAGTPRETQYF.

J is TRBJ1-5 and V is TRBV19; a possible D gene is TRBD1 (5 bases). The germline V gene encodes CDR1 LNHDA and CDR2 SQIVND (reference sequence). The V end was cut by 7 bases, the J end by 2 bases, with 12 bases between. The CDR3 consists of 14 residues. CDR3 DNA sequence: TGTGCCAGTACCCCCAGGGACGGCAATCAGCCCCAGCATTTT. Translated: CASTPRDGNQPQHF.

In its sample, this clone was seen once. J is TRBJ1-2 and V is TRBV9, with 9 bases that match TRBD1. The germline CDR1 and CDR2 sequences are SGDLS and YYNGEE. The CDR3 spans 14 residues. The V segment lost 4 bases and the J segment 4 bases; nucleotides outside the gene matches: 5. CDR3 protein: CASSMGQGAYGYTF. CDR3 in DNA: TGTGCCAGCAGCATGGGACAGGGCGCCTATGGCTACACCTTC.

This clone came up once. V usage is TRBV28 and J usage is TRBJ2-7; TRBD2 agrees at 10 bases. The CDR3 length is 18 residues. The germline CDR1 and CDR2 sequences are MDHEN and SYDVKM. The junction had 13 bases not matched to a gene; V was cut back by 5 bases and J by 0 bases. For the CDR3, the DNA is TGTGCCAGCAGTATTACCCCCCTTAGCGGGGGGTACTCCTACGAGCAGTACTTC. Protein: CASSITPLSGGYSYEQYF.

Only a few counts were recorded for this clone. V and J are TRBV7-3 and TRBJ2-2; 8 bases fit TRBD1. Germline values: CDR1 SGHTA, CDR2 FQGTGA. This CDR3 region has 17 residues. V lost 4 bases to trimming and J lost 3 bases; unmatched junction nucleotides: 10. The CDR3 region is CASSSIAGTGYTGELFF. CDR3 bases: TGTGCCAGCAGCTCAATTGCCGGGACAGGATACACCGGGGAGCTGTTTTTT.

The chain couples TRBV28 to TRBJ1-1, with TRBD1 identical over 10 bases. The germline V gene has CDR1 MDHEN and CDR2 SYDVKM. This CDR3 contains 15 residues. Losses at the gene ends were 5 bases for V and 4 bases for J; bases not matched to a gene: 7. CDR3 DNA: TGTGCCAGCAGTCCACCCCGGACAGGGGGCACTGAAGCTTTCTTT. Its translation is CASSPPRTGGTEAFF.

The rearrangement links TRBV13 to TRBJ1-1; no definite D call. Germline CDR1 PRHDT, CDR2 FYEKMQ (reference sequence). CDR3 length: 11 amino acids. With 0 bases removed from V and 5 bases from J, the gap between germline ends came to 1 base. The CDR3 reads CASSLGTEAFF. The CDR3 DNA sequence: TGTGCCAGCAGCTTAGGAACTGAAGCTTTCTTT.

This sequence joins TRBV7-9 and TRBJ2-5; D gene uncertain. Per the germline V gene, CDR1 is SEHNR and CDR2 is FQNEAQ (reference sequence). The CDR3 runs 14 residues. Trimming took off 4 bases at V and 2 bases at J, with 11 bases between the two ends. The CDR3 nucleotides read TGTGCCAGCAGCTACGGGCAGCCTCAAGAGACCCAGTACTTC. It translates to CASSYGQPQETQYF.

V usage is TRBV7-3 and J usage is TRBJ2-3; no clear D. Trimming stripped 5 bases from V and 2 bases from J, with 11 bases between. This CDR3 region has 14 residues. CDR1 and CDR2 (germline): SGHTA, FQGTGA. In DNA, the CDR3 is TGTGCCAGCAGCCGTGTGGGAAACACAGATACGCAGTATTTT. Residues: CASSRVGNTDTQYF.

This sequence joins TRBV7-2 and TRBJ2-3; 7 nucleotides line up with TRBD2. The trim removed 3 bases at V and 0 bases at J, leaving 6 bases unmatched. The CDR3 contains 16 residues. Germline CDR1 SGHTA, CDR2 FQGNSA. The chain's CDR3 is CASSFSGALSTDTQYF. CDR3 bases: TGTGCCAGCAGCTTCAGCGGGGCCCTAAGCACAGATACGCAGTATTTT.